The 18 T cell receptor beta chains presented below share a single source sample, sequenced in a study of T cell repertoires in cytomegalovirus infection. A single record per CDR3 protein comes from TCRdb applying MiXCR to the reads. Here the sample spans more than 150,000 distinct CDR3 sequences, 28% being singletons. The material sequenced was PBMCs. These receptors were obtained from a human donor in good health (CMV status not recorded). Some clones in this sample may be carry-over from other donors' samples.

This clonotype was seen more than once but under ten times. The V gene is TRBV5-6, the J gene TRBJ1-4; tentative D call: TRBD1 (5 bases). Trimming cost V 0 bases and J 0 bases, with 18 bases left between them. CDR3 length: 19 amino acids. CDR1 SGHDT and CDR2 YYEEEE come from the germline V gene. CDR3 amino acids: CASSLGPSKRQTTNEKLFF. The CDR3 nucleotides read TGTGCCAGCAGCTTGGGCCCTTCAAAACGACAGACAACTAATGAAAAACTGTTTTTT.

There are a few counts of this clonotype. The chain carries TRBV12-3 or TRBV12-4 and TRBJ1-6; D uncertain. The CDR3 loop spans 17 amino acids. Deletions cut 3 bases from V and 0 bases from J, with 12 bases between. CDR3 DNA sequence: TGTGCCAGCAGTTTTGTGGTCGGGAGCTCCTATAATTCACCCCTCCACTTT. This encodes CASSFVVGSSYNSPLHF.

This clonotype was seen at least ten times. V is TRBV19 and J is TRBJ1-2; D possibly corresponds to TRBD1 (5 bases). The ends were cut back, 4 bases at V and 6 bases at J, with 15 bases in the middle. The CDR3 contains 14 residues. Germline V gene lookup returns CDR1 LNHDA and CDR2 SQIVND (reference sequence). CDR3 nucleotides: TGTGCCAGTAGTAGAGCGGGTCCAGGGAATGGCTACACCTTC. It is translated as CASSRAGPGNGYTF.

The V and J genes are TRBV6-5 and TRBJ2-4, with 12 bases lining up with TRBD2. From germline, CDR1 is MNHEY and CDR2 SVGAGI. The CDR3 has 16 amino acids. V was pared by 6 bases and J by 6 bases, with 9 bases of the junction left unmatched. Written as DNA, the CDR3 is TGTGCCAGCAGCTCTACTCCGGGACTAGCGGGAAACATTCAGTACTTC. Amino acids: CASSSTPGLAGNIQYF.

This clonotype was seen many times. The chain carries TRBV7-2 and TRBJ1-1; D unresolved. V lost 1 base and J 7 bases, leaving 7 bases between the germline ends. CDR1 is SGHTA and CDR2 is FQGNSA in the germline V gene. CDR3 size: 12 residues. CDR3 DNA sequence: TGTGCCAGCAGCTTAGGCGGTGGTGAAGCTTTCTTT. It codes for CASSLGGGEAFF.

This clonotype was seen a single time. The V gene is TRBV6-5, the J gene TRBJ2-5; D is possibly TRBD1 (6 bases). V was cut by 4 bases and J by 4 bases, with 16 bases left in between. This CDR3 is built from 15 residues. Germline CDR1 is MNHEY and CDR2 is SVGAGI. The CDR3: CASSSQDSIGETQYF. The CDR3 DNA follows: TGTGCCAGCAGTTCACAGGACAGCATTGGAGAGACCCAGTACTTC.

The chain recombines TRBV29-1 with TRBJ1-2; D is undetermined. V shed 1 base and J shed 8 bases, with 17 bases lying between them. The CDR3 is 14 amino acids. CDR1 and CDR2 (germline): SQVTM, ANQGSEA. The CDR3 nucleotides read TGCAGCGTTGAAGCCTCCGGAGAAGTCTACGGCTACACCTTC. Its translation is CSVEASGEVYGYTF.

This clonotype was detected a few times. V is TRBV7-6 and J is TRBJ1-6, with no clear D. V was trimmed by 1 base and J by 10 bases, leaving 8 bases between them. CDR1 and CDR2 (germline): SGHVS, FNYEAQ. There are 13 residues in the CDR3. The CDR3 DNA is TGTGCCAGCAGCTTAGAAGCGGAGTCACCCCTCCACTTT. Translated: CASSLEAESPLHF.

This clonotype has ten or more counts. This chain links TRBV7-2 with TRBJ1-2; unclear D gene. Germline CDR1 SGHTA, CDR2 FQGNSA. V was pared by 4 bases and J by 5 bases, with 5 bases between. The length of the CDR3 is 11 residues. The CDR3 DNA follows: TGTGCCAGCAGCTCCCAATATGGCTACACCTTC. Translated, it gives CASSSQYGYTF.

Only a few counts were recorded for this clonotype. CDR3: CASSLGGGQGEFF. CDR3 in DNA: TGTGCCAGCAGCTTAGGAGGGGGACAGGGGGAGTTCTTC. The chain couples TRBV7-9 to TRBJ2-1; 11 bases are a match to TRBD1. The germline V gene has CDR1 SEHNR and CDR2 FQNEAQ (reference sequence). V shed 1 base and J 14 bases; nucleotides not matched to a gene: 4. The CDR3 spans 13 residues. Using reference TRBV7-9 and TRBJ2-1 for the parts outside the CDR3, the full variable domain is DTGVSQNPRHKITKRGQNVTFRCDPISEHNRLYWYRQTLGQGPEFLTYFQNEAQLEKSRLLSDRFSAERPKGSFSTLEIQRTEQGDSAMYLCASSLGGGQGEFFGPGTRLTVL.

This chain connects TRBV20-1 to TRBJ1-4, with TRBD1 matching 10 bases. The CDR3 consists of 16 residues. The V and J ends lost 1 base and 6 bases, in that order; junction bases with no gene match: 8. From germline, CDR1 is DFQATT and CDR2 SNEGSKA (reference sequence). CDR3: CSARVRDRGVDEKLFF. The CDR3 DNA follows: TGCAGTGCTAGAGTCCGGGACAGGGGAGTGGATGAAAAACTGTTTTTT.

This chain links TRBV20-1 with TRBJ2-5; D uncertain. This CDR3 has 12 residues. Germline CDR1 DFQATT, CDR2 SNEGSKA (reference sequence). As DNA, the CDR3 is TGCAGAGCCCTCTCGTACCAAGAGACCCAGTACTTC. Amino acids: CRALSYQETQYF.

V gene TRBV30 combines with J gene TRBJ2-5; tentatively, D is TRBD2 (6 bases). The CDR3 runs to 13 residues. Trimming took off 2 bases at V and 4 bases at J, with 11 bases between the two ends. CDR1 GTSNPN and CDR2 SVGIG come from the germline V gene (reference sequence). CDR3 residues: CAWSMEGPETQYF. CDR3 sequence (DNA): TGTGCCTGGAGTATGGAGGGGCCAGAGACCCAGTACTTC.

A few counts support this clonotype. The rearrangement uses TRBV6-6 and TRBJ2-5; tentative D call: TRBD1 (6 bases). V lost 5 bases and J 3 bases, leaving 13 bases between the germline ends. The CDR3 covers 14 residues. Germline V CDR1 and CDR2: MNHNY, SVGAGI (reference sequence). In DNA, the CDR3 is TGTGCCAGCAGTGAGGAGACAGGAGAAGAGACCCAGTACTTC. Residues: CASSEETGEETQYF.

There are a few counts of this clonotype. The chain is built from TRBV11-2 and TRBJ2-1, with 7 bases that match TRBD2. Per the germline V gene, CDR1 is SGHAT and CDR2 is FQNNGV. V was clipped by 5 bases and J by 7 bases; unmatched bases: 8. CDR3 length: 14 amino acids. This chain's CDR3 is CASSNAWGGNEQFF. In DNA, the CDR3 is TGTGCCAGCAGCAACGCGTGGGGGGGGAATGAGCAGTTCTTC.

In this sample, this clonotype turned up a few times. V gene TRBV12-3 or TRBV12-4 combines with J gene TRBJ1-2, with TRBD1 matching 7 bases. Trimming removed 4 bases from V and 8 bases from J; junction bases left unmatched: 13. This CDR3 is built from 15 residues. The CDR3 loop is CASSWSGRRGQGYTF. For the CDR3, the DNA is TGTGCCAGCAGTTGGAGTGGTAGAAGGGGGCAAGGCTACACCTTC.

This clonotype turned up a few times. This sequence joins TRBV5-1 and TRBJ2-1; D is unclear. Germline V CDR1 and CDR2: SGHRS, YFSETQ. This CDR3 is 16 amino acids long. V was pared by 0 bases and J by 3 bases, with 13 bases between. The CDR3 protein is CASSLEPGANYNEQFF. CDR3 DNA: TGCGCCAGCAGCTTGGAACCGGGTGCCAACTACAATGAGCAGTTCTTC.

The table lists this clonotype with a few counts. This chain connects TRBV7-9 to TRBJ2-1; 10 bases align to TRBD1. This CDR3 contains 16 residues. V dropped 2 bases and J dropped 7; count of bases not matched to a gene: 8. The germline CDR1 and CDR2 sequences are SEHNR and FQNEAQ (reference sequence). The CDR3 DNA reads TGTGCCAGCAGCTTACGGGGGACAGGGGCGTCAAATGAGCAGTTCTTC. Protein: CASSLRGTGASNEQFF.